The 21 T cell receptor beta chains given below trace back to one sample, sequenced in a study of blood T cell repertoires in COVID-19 (dated by TCRdb to 2020 to 2021). The library was produced with the immunoSEQ multiplex PCR assay. Not all clones reach the TCRdb copy of this immuneACCESS table, which keeps in-frame sequences only. Checked studies attribute under half of the gap to unresolved V genes and leave the rest unexplained. The sample records 250,000 to 300,000 clones, 90% to 95% of which are singletons. The ten top clones hold about 2% of the sample. Sequenced material: peripheral blood. The origin of the receptors is a woman aged 25 to 39 with COVID-19, enrolled during active disease.

The chain recombines TRBV2 with TRBJ1-2, with D hard to call. CDR1 SNHLY and CDR2 FYNNEI come from the germline V gene. The CDR3 runs 11 residues. Trimming pared 2 bases from V and 6 bases from J, leaving 4 bases between. This chain's CDR3 is CASSEPNGYTF. CDR3 coding DNA: TGTGCCAGCAGTGAACCCAATGGCTACACCTTC. The whole variable domain, remainder taken from reference TRBV2 and TRBJ1-2, is EPEVTQTPSHQVTQMGQEVILRCVPISNHLYFYWYRQILGQKVEFLVSFYNNEISEKSEIFDDQFSVERPDGSNFTLKIRSTKLEDSAMYFCASSEPNGYTFGSGTRLTVV.

The chain is built from TRBV12-3 or TRBV12-4 and TRBJ1-2; D uncertain. V was clipped by 6 bases and J by 4 bases, with 9 bases between them. CDR3 length: 12 amino acids. The CDR3 here is CASSLEGYGYTF. The CDR3 DNA reads as TGTGCCAGCAGCTTGGAGGGCTATGGCTACACCTTC.

This clone was detected only once. The V and J genes are TRBV30 and TRBJ1-2, with a weak D call TRBD1 (6 bases). Germline assignment: CDR1 GTSNPN and CDR2 SVGIG (reference sequence). The CDR3 extends over 13 amino acids. V was trimmed by 3 bases and J by 4 bases, leaving 12 bases between them. The chain's CDR3 is CAWSSDSPYGYTF. As DNA, the CDR3 is TGTGCCTGGAGCTCGGACAGTCCCTATGGCTACACCTTC.

V and J are TRBV2 and TRBJ1-3, with D maybe TRBD1 (6 bases). CDR1 is SNHLY, CDR2 FYNNEI, per germline. V was trimmed by 1 base and J by 9 bases, leaving 13 bases between them. The CDR3 is made up of 14 amino acids. CDR3 nucleotide sequence: TGTGCCAGCAGTGAAGTGGCAGGCAGGGGCACCATATATTTT. It translates to CASSEVAGRGTIYF.

This rearrangement joins TRBV5-1 to TRBJ1-3, with D tentatively TRBD1 (6 bases). Trimming took 4 bases from V and 3 from J, leaving 14 bases between them. This CDR3 contains 15 residues. Germline CDR1 is SGHRS and CDR2 is YFSETQ. This CDR3 reads CASSPGGGFGNTIYF. CDR3 bases: TGCGCCAGCAGCCCCGGGGGGGGCTTTGGAAACACCATATATTTT.

The chain uses TRBV18 and TRBJ1-2, with TRBD1 matching 10 bases. This CDR3 has 15 amino acids. From germline, CDR1 is KGHSH and CDR2 LQKENI. Germline trimming cut 0 bases from V and 3 bases from J; bases unmatched to any gene: 1. The DNA of the CDR3 is TGTGCCAGCTCACCACCGGACAGGGGGTACTATGGCTACACCTTC. This gives the protein CASSPPDRGYYGYTF.

V usage is TRBV7-2 and J usage is TRBJ2-3, with 8 positions matching TRBD2. The CDR3 has 16 amino acids. The germline V gene encodes CDR1 SGHTA and CDR2 FQGNSA. The V gene end was trimmed by 1 base and the J gene end by 4 bases; junction bases not matched to a gene: 7. Here the CDR3 reads CASSLVSGGGSDTQYF. CDR3 in DNA: TGTGCCAGCAGCTTAGTGTCGGGAGGGGGGTCAGATACGCAGTATTTT.

The rearrangement links TRBV3-1 (or the pseudogene TRBV3-2) to TRBJ2-7, with TRBD2 as a possible D gene (5 bases). V lost 0 bases, J lost 0 bases, and 6 bases lay in between. CDR3 length: 14 amino acids. From germline, CDR1 is LGHDT and CDR2 YNNKEL (reference sequence). CDR3 nucleotides: TGTGCCAGCAGCCAAGATGAGGGCTCCTACGAGCAGTACTTC. Its translation is CASSQDEGSYEQYF.

The chain has TRBV12-3 or TRBV12-4 and TRBJ1-1; D remains ambiguous. This CDR3 has 13 amino acids. With 7 bases removed from V and 1 base from J, the gap between germline ends came to 10 bases. The CDR3 coding sequence is TGTGCCAGCACCCTTCGAGAGAACACTGAAGCTTTCTTT. Its protein is CASTLRENTEAFF.

CDR3 sequence: CASSAERSGDTTNYGYTF. For the CDR3, the DNA is TGTGCCAGCAGCGCAGAGCGGAGCGGGGACACAACTAACTATGGCTACACCTTC. The V and J genes are TRBV9 and TRBJ1-2; possible D gene TRBD1, 6 bases. V was cut by 3 bases and J by 0 bases, with 21 bases left in between. This CDR3 has 18 amino acids. CDR1 and CDR2 from the germline V gene are SGDLS and YYNGEE.

This clone has a handful of counts. The V gene is TRBV5-4, the J gene TRBJ1-6, with D unresolved. Germline CDR1 and CDR2: SGHNT and YYREEE (reference sequence). The CDR3 is 16 residues long. V lost 4 bases to trimming and J lost 7 bases, with 18 bases between them. In DNA form, the CDR3 reads TGTGCCAGCAGCCCGTCCATTTCGACGGAGAATTCACCCCTCCACTTT. The encoded protein is CASSPSISTENSPLHF.

This clone was seen only once. This chain joins TRBV19 and TRBJ2-2, with D perhaps matching TRBD1 (6 bases). CDR3 length: 17 amino acids. V dropped 6 bases and J dropped 0 bases, with 17 bases sitting between them. The V gene's germline CDR1 is LNHDA and CDR2 SQIVND (reference sequence). The CDR3 bases are TGTGCCAGTAGGGGCCATGGACAGCCAGCGAACACCGGGGAGCTGTTTTTT. Its translation is CASRGHGQPANTGELFF.

The rearrangement joins TRBV19 to TRBJ1-5; D is undetermined. This CDR3 comprises 16 residues. V lost 4 bases and J 1 base, leaving 14 bases between the germline ends. Germline V gene data show CDR1 as LNHDA and CDR2 as SQIVND (reference sequence). The CDR3 spells CASSRWETTSNQPQHF. Written as DNA, the CDR3 is TGTGCCAGTAGTAGGTGGGAGACCACAAGCAATCAGCCCCAGCATTTT.

This chain uses TRBV5-1 with TRBJ2-7; 7 positions agree with TRBD1. The length of the CDR3 is 14 residues. V lost 5 bases to trimming and J lost 3 bases; unmatched junction nucleotides: 8. From germline, CDR1 is SGHRS and CDR2 YFSETQ. The CDR3 region has the DNA TGCGCCAGCAGGGCCGGGACAGAGGTCTACGAGCAGTACTTC. This translates into CASRAGTEVYEQYF. Complete variable domain (other parts from reference TRBV5-1 and TRBJ2-7): KAGVTQTPRYLIKTRGQQVTLSCSPISGHRSVSWYQQTPGQGLQFLFEYFSETQRNKGNFPGRFSGRQFSNSRSEMNVSTLELGDSALYLCASRAGTEVYEQYFGPGTRLTVT.

V usage is TRBV24-1 and J usage is TRBJ2-7; 8 nucleotides align to TRBD1. V shed 10 bases, J shed 2 bases, and the junction held 3 bases outside the gene matches. CDR1 and CDR2 (germline): KGHDR, SFDVKD. CDR3 length: 12 amino acids. CDR3 loop: CATQGEAYEQYF. The CDR3 DNA reads as TGTGCCACACAGGGGGAAGCCTACGAGCAGTACTTC.

The rearrangement joins TRBV2 to TRBJ1-1, with TRBD1 as a possible D gene (5 bases). The V end lost 6 bases, the J end lost 3 bases, and 20 bases lay between the germline ends. In germline, CDR1 is SNHLY, CDR2 FYNNEI. This CDR3 comprises 16 residues. The CDR3 DNA reads as TGTGCCAGCAGCGAGAGTAGGGGCGCGATGGACACTGAAGCTTTCTTT. This codes for CASSESRGAMDTEAFF.

CDR3 loop: CASSFITGGVDGYTF. The CDR3 coding sequence is TGTGCCAGCAGCTTTATAACAGGGGGCGTGGATGGCTACACCTTC. This chain uses TRBV7-7 with TRBJ1-2, with TRBD1 identical over 9 bases. Unmatched junction bases numbered 8, after V lost 3 bases and J lost 6 bases. The CDR3 spans 15 residues. Germline V gene sequence: CDR1 SSHAT, CDR2 FNYEAQ (reference sequence).

The CDR3 coding sequence is TGTGCCAGTAGTGCTCCGGAGGGCGATTCACCCCTCCACTTT. It yields the protein CASSAPEGDSPLHF. The rearrangement links TRBV19 to TRBJ1-6; D uncertain. The V end was cut by 5 bases, the J end by 8 bases, with 13 bases between. This CDR3 has 14 amino acids. Germline values: CDR1 LNHDA, CDR2 SQIVND (reference sequence).

The chain recombines TRBV28 with TRBJ1-5, with 8 bases aligning to TRBD1. CDR3 length: 16 residues. Germline CDR1 MDHEN, CDR2 SYDVKM. Unmatched junction bases numbered 10, after V lost 8 bases and J lost 1 base. Written as DNA, the CDR3 is TGTGCCAGCCCCCCCGGCAGGGGGCTAAGCAATCAGCCCCAGCATTTT. Translating gives CASPPGRGLSNQPQHF.

The chain joins TRBV7-2 to TRBJ1-2; TRBD1 matches at 12 bases. V shed 5 bases and J 3 bases; nucleotides not matched to a gene: 10. Germline V gene lookup returns CDR1 SGHTA and CDR2 FQGNSA. CDR3 length: 17 amino acids. The DNA for the CDR3 is TGTGCCAGCAGCCCCCCGGGACAGGGGGCGCGTTACTATGGCTACACCTTC. Translation gives CASSPPGQGARYYGYTF.

The chain uses TRBV5-6 and TRBJ1-1; a possible D gene is TRBD1 (6 bases). Germline values: CDR1 SGHDT, CDR2 YYEEEE. The CDR3 spans 14 residues. V lost 0 bases and J 4 bases, leaving 10 bases between the germline ends. DNA of the CDR3: TGTGCCAGCAGCTTGGACAGGGCGGGCACTGAAGCTTTCTTT. As protein: CASSLDRAGTEAFF.